Listed below are T cell receptor beta chains from one sample, sequenced in a study of blood T cell repertoires in COVID-19. The protocol was immunoSEQ multiplex PCR, while the TCRdb copy is restricted to in-frame clones and leaves out a portion. In the table there are a few hundred thousand clones, around 84% of which are singletons. The sequenced sample was PBMCs or T cells enriched from blood (not recorded which). These receptors were obtained from a man aged 25-45 years who had recovered from COVID-19. Both conserved end residues are part of each CDR3. A D gene is named only where the DNA matches it firmly. The size entry is marked missing in some rows and otherwise reads once, few, many or a size class.

D,V,size,J,DNA,CDR3
-,TRBV4-1,-,TRBJ1-4,TGCGCCAGCAGCCAAGTTGGAGGGACTAATGAAAAACTGTTTTTT,CASSQVGGTNEKLFF
TRBD1,TRBV4-1,-,TRBJ2-7,TGCGCCAGCAGCCAACAACCGGGACAGGGGGACGAGCAGTACTTC,CASSQQPGQGDEQYF
TRBD1,TRBV2,-,TRBJ1-5,TGTGCCAGCAGTCCGCCCCGGGACAGGGGAAATCAGCCCCAGCATTTT,CASSPPRDRGNQPQHF
TRBD2,TRBV7-2,-,TRBJ2-7,TGTGCCAGCATCCATAGCGGGGCCGCCAACGAGCAGTACTTC,CASIHSGAANEQYF
TRBD1,TRBV7-2,-,TRBJ1-4,TGTGCCAGCACCCGGGACAGGGGGGAAAAACTGTTTTTT,CASTRDRGEKLFF
-,TRBV19,-,TRBJ1-2,TGTGCCAGTAGTATTTCACAGCTCCCCCTCTATGGCTACACCTTC,CASSISQLPLYGYTF
TRBD1,TRBV6-5,-,TRBJ2-1,TGTGCCAGCAGTTACCGTAGGACAGGGGGCTCCAATGAGCAGTTCTTC,CASSYRRTGGSNEQFF
-,TRBV11-3,-,TRBJ2-2,TGTGCCAGCAGCTTAGACAGGGCCACCGGGGAGCTGTTTTTT,CASSLDRATGELFF
TRBD2,TRBV13,once,TRBJ2-5,TGTGCCAGCAGCTTCGGACTAGCGGGGGACCAAGAGACCCAGTACTTC,CASSFGLAGDQETQYF
-,TRBV2,few,TRBJ1-2,TGTGCCAGCAGTCGCCTAGGGGTAGGGGGCTATGGCTACACCTTC,CASSRLGVGGYGYTF
-,TRBV19,once,TRBJ1-6,TGTGCCAGTAGGGCAGGGCTAGGATCACCCCTCCACTTT,CASRAGLGSPLHF
-,TRBV30,-,TRBJ1-3,TGTGCCTGGAACGGTGGAAACACCATATATTTT,CAWNGGNTIYF
-,TRBV10-3,-,TRBJ1-1,TGTGCCATCAGCCGTGACAGTCGAAGGACTGAAGCTTTCTTT,CAISRDSRRTEAFF
TRBD2,TRBV3-1/TRBV3-2,-,TRBJ2-7,TGTGCCAGCAGCCAAGAATCTAGCGGGGGGGGCCCTCGGACCTACGAGCAGTACTTC,CASSQESSGGGPRTYEQYF
TRBD2,TRBV4-2,few,TRBJ2-3,TGTGCCAGCAGCCTTAGACTAGCGGGGGCCCTCACAGATACGCAGTATTTT,CASSLRLAGALTDTQYF
-,TRBV12-2,-,TRBJ2-1,TGTGCAAGTCGCTTAGTCCTTAGCGGGAGGTTAAATGAGCAGTTCTTC,CASRLVLSGRLNEQFF
-,TRBV7-9,few,TRBJ1-2,TGTGCCAGCAGCTTAGGTGAGGGCAGGTCTGGCTACACCTTC,CASSLGEGRSGYTF
-,TRBV5-4,-,TRBJ2-1,TGTGCCAGCAGCTTCTGGGGGCGCGGGAATGAGCAGTTCTTC,CASSFWGRGNEQFF
TRBD2,TRBV14,-,TRBJ2-7,TGTGCCAGCAGCTACGCCCCCGGGAGGAGCTCCTACGAGCAGTACTTC,CASSYAPGRSSYEQYF
TRBD2,TRBV5-1,-,TRBJ2-7,TGCGCCAGCAGCTTGATTGTCGCGGGAGGGATCGACGAGCAGTACTTC,CASSLIVAGGIDEQYF